This T cell receptor (beta chain) stems from a study of OX40 agonist ivuxolimab in advanced cancers. Study-level information: An agonistic human IgG2 monoclonal antibody against OX40 (CD134) was given. General study points: On average, a greater number of expanded clones characterised CD8+ T cells relative to CD4+.

Baseline was the first blood sampling point, followed by cycle 4 day 1 and cycle 7 day 1. Clones were sequenced by immunoSEQ multiplex PCR, and TCRdb holds only the in-frame ones, with some missing. This sample yields about 64,000 clones, of which 80% to 90% are seen a single time; around an eighth belongs to the top ten. About this clone itself: Its cognate antigen is unknown.

The sequencing here drew on CD4+ or CD8+ T cells sorted from blood, taken in a trial of the OX40 agonist ivuxolimab. The sequence came from an adult with an advanced solid tumor such as melanoma, head and neck, liver or kidney cancer.

The CDR3 bases are TGTGCCAGCAGCGTTGGCACGGATTACAATGAGCAGTTCTTC. Translation gives CASSVGTDYNEQFF. The V gene is TRBV9, the J gene TRBJ2-1; D unclear. V lost 2 bases and J lost 4, with 10 bases in between. Per germline, CDR1 SGDLS and CDR2 YYNGEE. CDR3 size: 14 residues.